The T cell receptor (beta chain) described here comes from a study of shared clonotypes between healthy human individuals (dated by TCRdb to 2018 to 2021). Regarding the research as a whole: Two women and a few men aged 18 to 49 years were included in the cohort. For each donor, three plates each were used for CD4 naive and CD4 memory, two plates were used for CD8 naive, and one plate was used for CD8 memory. Blood TCR repertoires of roughly five healthy adults were deeply sequenced to estimate repertoire size and the extent of clonotype sharing between individuals. Different laboratories and diverse techniques were used to prepare libraries and sequence TCR repertoires, to increase sequencing depth and limit assay-specific biases. Leukapheresis yielded between about 0.85 and 9.5 billion PBMCs per donor.

Using the deep immunoSEQ assay, multiplex PCR amplified TCR CDR3 regions from genomic DNA. For each cell subset, the extracted genomic DNA was distributed evenly across all wells of several immunoSEQ 96-well plates, and each plate served as one replicate. For sorted subsets, 150 to 250 ng genomic DNA, equal to about 30,000 T cell genomes, was loaded into each replicate PCR. Purified libraries were measured with a Qubit 3.0 fluorometer, size-checked on a Bioanalyzer 2100, and measured again with the KAPA Library Quantification kit. Each immunoSEQ 96-well plate was sequenced on its own single-read 150-cycle Illumina NextSeq 550 flow cell. In the source study's methods: Because the immunoSEQ output held only junctional sequences and lacked quality scores, the filtering could not match the filtering applied to full-length reads. To assign V/J genes and CDR3, sequences were annotated against IMGT germline references using PyIR, a Python wrapper for IgBLAST v1.9. Reads with weak V/J assignments (E-value above 1e-6), missing CDR3, stop codons, out-of-frame junctions, or ambiguous translated residues were removed. A V3J clonotype was defined by an identical inferred V gene, J gene, and CDR3 amino acid sequence. The percentage overlap between two repertoires was calculated by dividing the number of shared unique clonotypes by the size of the smaller repertoire. Richness of each repertoire was evaluated using RTK rarefaction, the Chao1 estimator, and Recon v2.1 estimates of unobserved clonotypes. Generation probabilities for all TCRbeta clonotypes obtained by the gDNA method from a few donors were computed using OLGA. TCRdb obtained this table from immuneACCESS and retained in-frame rearrangements with V and J assigned. These tables miss some clones; where compared with another copy, unresolved V genes account for less than half of the shortfall, and the remainder is unexplained. Clonal size and the V and J genes are those of that table, whereas D and trimming came from the DNA. This sample has 2 million to 2.5 million clones in its table, and under 95% of those were observed once. Roughly 0.34% of the sample lies in the top ten.

General findings and caveats noted by the study authors: About 5% of naive CD4, 3.5% of naive CD8, roughly 2.4% of memory CD4, and 0.35% to 0.4% of memory CD8 clonotypes were shared across a few donors. Sampling was restricted to blood, and TCR repertoires in tissues likely differ from the TCR repertoires found in blood. Pairwise subsampling led to the expectation that sequencing depth would affect the degree of clonotype sharing among donors. Compared with non-shared clonotypes, clonotypes shared by all four sorted-subset donors had higher generation probabilities. The small number of donors limited the genetic and exposure-history diversity represented. Naive subsets generally had larger estimated clonotype richness than memory subsets. Incomplete sequencing was indicated by rarefaction of sorted-subset datasets, despite the large sequencing depth.

Remarks on this clone: The antigen it binds to is not known. One base away there is no much larger clone; base qualities are not given.

The CDR3 starts with the cysteine, ends with the phenylalanine, and has 16 residues. CDR3 DNA is the only sequence kept; it has 48 bases, read in frame from the first base. The germline V gene (reference sequence) gives CDR1 as MNHNY and CDR2 as SVGAGI. Trimming takes 2 bases off V and 7 bases off J; junction bases not matched to a gene: 13. The donors were healthy, HIV-negative adults with no recently reported acute infections or vaccinations. Every donor was a Caucasian adult living in Nashville, Tennessee, USA. CD4+ T cells were enriched by magnetic negative selection; naive cells were then positively selected on CD45RA, and the negative fraction formed the memory subset. Blood was collected by leukapheresis, and PBMCs were isolated by Ficoll-Histopaque density gradient centrifugation and then cryopreserved in liquid nitrogen vapor phase. Purity and quantity of every magnetically sorted T cell population were checked by analytical flow cytometry. Genomic DNA was isolated from each sorted fraction and quantified by UV absorbance on a Nanodrop 2000c.

The sequence was collected from a man between 18 and 29 years old in good health. Some clones in this sample may be carry-over from other donors' samples. Material: naive CD4+ T cells from PBMCs. The cell subset or site label, read with the paper, signifies: CD45RA+ positively selected. The rearranged chain carries TRBV6-6 and TRBJ1-2, with 7 bases matching TRBD1. The CDR3 corresponds to CASSYRQGSRDTGYTF. The nucleotides are TGTGCCAGCAGTTACAGACAGGGCAGCAGAGATACTGGCTACACCTTC.